These T cell receptor beta chains were read from a single sample in a study of shared clonotypes between healthy human individuals. Sequenced by immunoSEQ multiplex PCR; TCRdb stores in-frame clones only, minus some. The data show more than 2,000,000 clones, with 85% to 95% seen just once and 0.39% held by the top ten. The material sequenced was naive CD4+ T cells from PBMCs. The receptor set was obtained from a man between 18 and 35 years old in good health. Some clones in this sample may be carry-over from other donors' samples. CDR3s include the opening cysteine and the closing phenylalanine or tryptophan. D genes are given only for firm matches. Some rows mark clone size as missing; the rest say once, few, many or name a class of expanded clone.

CDR3 DNA: TGTGCCAGCTCACCGGAGACAGTACTCACTGAAGCTTTCTTT; CDR3 protein: CASSPETVLTEAFF; J gene: TRBJ1-1; D gene: .; V gene: TRBV18; clone size: .
CDR3 DNA: TGCGCCAGCAGACTCGCTTCGGCTGAAAAACTGTTTTTT; CDR3 protein: CASRLASAEKLFF; J gene: TRBJ1-4; D gene: .; V gene: TRBV5-1; clone size: .
CDR3 DNA: TGTGCCAGCAGCTTAGCGCTGGCTAGCGGGAGGAGGGGGGAGCAGTTCTTC; CDR3 protein: CASSLALASGRRGEQFF; J gene: TRBJ2-1; D gene: TRBD2; V gene: TRBV7-2; clone size: .
CDR3 DNA: TGTGCCAGCAGCCAATACCAAGGGGTCGAGCAGTACTTC; CDR3 protein: CASSQYQGVEQYF; J gene: TRBJ2-7; D gene: .; V gene: TRBV16; clone size: .
CDR3 DNA: TGTGCCACCAGCAGCCAGTTGACGGATACGCAGTATTTT; CDR3 protein: CATSSQLTDTQYF; J gene: TRBJ2-3; D gene: .; V gene: TRBV15; clone size: .
CDR3 DNA: TGTGCCAGCAGCTTGGGACAGGGCCAGCCCCAGCATTTT; CDR3 protein: CASSLGQGQPQHF; J gene: TRBJ1-5; D gene: TRBD1; V gene: TRBV7-9; clone size: .
CDR3 DNA: TGTGCCAGCAGCCAAAGCGCTTATCGGACTAGCGGGAGGGGGGAGACCCAGTACTTC; CDR3 protein: CASSQSAYRTSGRGETQYF; J gene: TRBJ2-5; D gene: TRBD2; V gene: TRBV4-2; clone size: .
CDR3 DNA: TGTGCCAGCAGTGGGACAGGTGCTAACTATGGCTACACCTTC; CDR3 protein: CASSGTGANYGYTF; J gene: TRBJ1-2; D gene: TRBD1; V gene: TRBV28; clone size: .
CDR3 DNA: TGTGCTAGTGGTTTGGTACTGCGTGCGGGAGGGCCCTTGAATGAGCAGTTCTTC; CDR3 protein: CASGLVLRAGGPLNEQFF; J gene: TRBJ2-1; D gene: TRBD2; V gene: TRBV12-5; clone size: .
CDR3 DNA: TGTGCCAGCAGCCAAGATCAATTAAGGGCCCCGGTCCAAGAGACCCAGTACTTC; CDR3 protein: CASSQDQLRAPVQETQYF; J gene: TRBJ2-5; D gene: .; V gene: TRBV4-2; clone size: .
CDR3 DNA: TGTGCCAGCAGTCTCCAGGGCGGCGGGGAGCTGTTTTTT; CDR3 protein: CASSLQGGGELFF; J gene: TRBJ2-2; D gene: .; V gene: TRBV28; clone size: .
CDR3 DNA: TGTGCCAGCATGATAAACAGCCCCCCCACTGAAGCTTTCTTT; CDR3 protein: CASMINSPPTEAFF; J gene: TRBJ1-1; D gene: .; V gene: TRBV28; clone size: .
CDR3 DNA: TGTGCCAGCAGCTTAGACCCAGGGGCCCAAGAGACCCAGTACTTC; CDR3 protein: CASSLDPGAQETQYF; J gene: TRBJ2-5; D gene: .; V gene: TRBV11-2; clone size: .
CDR3 DNA: TGTGCCAGCAGCTTAGCCTCAGGGCTGAACACTGAAGCTTTCTTT; CDR3 protein: CASSLASGLNTEAFF; J gene: TRBJ1-1; D gene: .; V gene: TRBV7-2; clone size: .
CDR3 DNA: TGTGCCAGCAGTTTGGCGGGGTCAGATACGCAGTATTTT; CDR3 protein: CASSLAGSDTQYF; J gene: TRBJ2-3; D gene: .; V gene: TRBV7-8; clone size: .
CDR3 DNA: TGTGCCACCAGCAGAGAAAGGGGGTTGAACACTGAAGCTTTCTTT; CDR3 protein: CATSRERGLNTEAFF; J gene: TRBJ1-1; D gene: .; V gene: TRBV15; clone size: once
CDR3 DNA: TGTGCCAGCAAACTAGCGGGAGGTAGTTACGAGCAGTACTTC; CDR3 protein: CASKLAGGSYEQYF; J gene: TRBJ2-7; D gene: TRBD2; V gene: TRBV6-1; clone size: .
CDR3 DNA: TGTGCCTGGAGTCCCGGGACCAGCCCTAGCACAGATACGCAGTATTTT; CDR3 protein: CAWSPGTSPSTDTQYF; J gene: TRBJ2-3; D gene: .; V gene: TRBV30; clone size: .
CDR3 DNA: TGTGCCAGCAGCCCGCCGGGACAACGATATGGCTACACCTTC; CDR3 protein: CASSPPGQRYGYTF; J gene: TRBJ1-2; D gene: .; V gene: TRBV5-4; clone size: .
CDR3 DNA: TGCGCCAGCAGCTACTCATTAGCGGGAGGGGAAGAGACCCAGTACTTC; CDR3 protein: CASSYSLAGGEETQYF; J gene: TRBJ2-5; D gene: TRBD2; V gene: TRBV5-1; clone size: .
CDR3 DNA: TGTGCCAGCAGTCCGATAAGCAGTAACTACGAGCAGTACTTC; CDR3 protein: CASSPISSNYEQYF; J gene: TRBJ2-7; D gene: .; V gene: TRBV28; clone size: .
CDR3 DNA: TGCGCCAGCAGTCTGGACAGGAGAACCTACAATGAGCAGTTCTTC; CDR3 protein: CASSLDRRTYNEQFF; J gene: TRBJ2-1; D gene: TRBD1; V gene: TRBV10-1; clone size: .
CDR3 DNA: TGCGCCAGCAGCTCGATCTACAGGGGGCGAGGAGAGACCCAGTACTTC; CDR3 protein: CASSSIYRGRGETQYF; J gene: TRBJ2-5; D gene: TRBD1; V gene: TRBV5-1; clone size: .
CDR3 DNA: TGTGCCAGCAGTCTCCCCCCTCTTGGTAGGGGGGAGCTGTTTTTT; CDR3 protein: CASSLPPLGRGELFF; J gene: TRBJ2-2; D gene: .; V gene: TRBV28; clone size: .
CDR3 DNA: TGTGCCAGCAGTTACTTGTCCCTCAGCTCCTACAATGAGCAGTTCTTC; CDR3 protein: CASSYLSLSSYNEQFF; J gene: TRBJ2-1; D gene: .; V gene: TRBV6-5; clone size: .
CDR3 DNA: TGTGCCAGCAGCGCCGGGGGGGGAGATACGCAGTATTTT; CDR3 protein: CASSAGGGDTQYF; J gene: TRBJ2-3; D gene: TRBD2; V gene: TRBV5-4; clone size: .
CDR3 DNA: TGTGCCAGCAGTTTGGGCAGCTCCTACAATGAGCAGTTCTTC; CDR3 protein: CASSLGSSYNEQFF; J gene: TRBJ2-1; D gene: .; V gene: TRBV28; clone size: .
CDR3 DNA: TGTGCCAGCAGCACCCACGGGACTAGCGGGAGCTCCTCCTACGAGCAGTACTTC; CDR3 protein: CASSTHGTSGSSSYEQYF; J gene: TRBJ2-7; D gene: TRBD2; V gene: TRBV7-2; clone size: .
CDR3 DNA: TGTGCCAGCAGCTTGTTTAGGGAAAATGAGCAGTTCTTC; CDR3 protein: CASSLFRENEQFF; J gene: TRBJ2-1; D gene: .; V gene: TRBV7-2; clone size: .
CDR3 DNA: TGTGCCAGCAGCCCCGTAGTATCAGGGGGAACGGATGAAAAACTGTTTTTT; CDR3 protein: CASSPVVSGGTDEKLFF; J gene: TRBJ1-4; D gene: TRBD1; V gene: TRBV7-6; clone size: .
CDR3 DNA: TGTGCCAGCAGAGATACAGGGGCGGCTAACTATGGCTACACCTTC; CDR3 protein: CASRDTGAANYGYTF; J gene: TRBJ1-2; D gene: TRBD1; V gene: TRBV2; clone size: .
CDR3 DNA: TGTGCCAGCAGTGAAAGGTGGCAGGGGGCTCTCGGCAATCAGCCCCAGCATTTT; CDR3 protein: CASSERWQGALGNQPQHF; J gene: TRBJ1-5; D gene: TRBD1; V gene: TRBV6-1; clone size: once
CDR3 DNA: TGTGCCAGCTCAACCCGGACAGACCTTAGCAATCAGCCCCAGCATTTT; CDR3 protein: CASSTRTDLSNQPQHF; J gene: TRBJ1-5; D gene: .; V gene: TRBV18; clone size: .
CDR3 DNA: TGTGCCACCAGCAGGACGCCCGGGACAGCTGGAAACACCATATATTTT; CDR3 protein: CATSRTPGTAGNTIYF; J gene: TRBJ1-3; D gene: TRBD1; V gene: TRBV15; clone size: once
CDR3 DNA: TGCGCCAGCAGCCCCGTGGACAGGGGCAATCAGCCCCAGCATTTT; CDR3 protein: CASSPVDRGNQPQHF; J gene: TRBJ1-5; D gene: TRBD1; V gene: TRBV4-1; clone size: .
CDR3 DNA: TGTGCCAGCAGTGACTACTTGGGAGGGAATATCAATGAGCAGTTCTTC; CDR3 protein: CASSDYLGGNINEQFF; J gene: TRBJ2-1; D gene: TRBD2; V gene: TRBV6-4; clone size: .
CDR3 DNA: TGTGCCGGTAGGACTAGCGGGAGGGGAAACATTCAGTACTTC; CDR3 protein: CAGRTSGRGNIQYF; J gene: TRBJ2-4; D gene: TRBD2; V gene: TRBV2; clone size: .
CDR3 DNA: TGTGCCAGCAGCGTAGTCCCAGGGCACGATACGCAGTATTTT; CDR3 protein: CASSVVPGHDTQYF; J gene: TRBJ2-3; D gene: .; V gene: TRBV9; clone size: .
CDR3 DNA: TGCGCCAGCAGCTTGGAGGGGGCGAGGGCCCTCCGGGCTGAGCAGTTCTTC; CDR3 protein: CASSLEGARALRAEQFF; J gene: TRBJ2-1; D gene: TRBD1; V gene: TRBV5-1; clone size: .
CDR3 DNA: TGTGCCAGCAGCCCGGGACAAGTGGTCCGCGAGCAGTACTTC; CDR3 protein: CASSPGQVVREQYF; J gene: TRBJ2-7; D gene: .; V gene: TRBV7-8; clone size: .